The sequence of this T cell receptor beta chain was determined in a study of T cell repertoires in cytomegalovirus infection. Turning to the study itself: Both recently identified HLA-C-restricted and well-studied HLA-B-restricted CMV epitopes were used in the study. TCR beta signatures that were public indicated CMV infection and matching HLA type.

A word on this clonotype: As yet, its antigen is unknown.

Study-level points and caveats: In two of eight donors, the top clonotype was HLA-C-restricted CMV-specific. Of the TCR beta families, the public ones yielded a cumulative frequency that identified carriers of CMV plus the relevant HLA.

V shed 5 bases and J shed 3 bases, with 14 bases lying between them. Germline V gene sequence: CDR1 MNHEY, CDR2 SMNVEV (reference sequence). The CDR3 runs to 14 residues. TCRdb re-called the reads through MiXCR, storing one row per CDR3 protein. The sample contains about 700,000 distinct CDR3 sequences, around 31% of which appear only once. This TCR was recovered from a human donor in good health (CMV status not recorded). Some clones in this sample may be carry-over from other donors' samples. This rearrangement joins TRBV27 to TRBJ2-7; possible D gene TRBD1, 5 bases. The input for sequencing was cultured PBMCs, taken from culture after CMV antigen stimulation. For the CDR3, the DNA is TGTGCCAGCAGTCAGGGCAGCGTTCGCTACGAGCAGTACTTC. Protein sequence: CASSQGSVRYEQYF.